Presented here are 3 T cell receptor beta chains from one specimen sequenced in a study of shared clonotypes between healthy human individuals. Repertoires were generated with immunoSEQ multiplex PCR, while TCRdb's copy carries only in-frame clones and drops some. The table lists about 1.1 million clones, 60% to 85% of them singletons. Sequenced input: memory CD4+ T cells from PBMCs. Documented subset: CD45RA-negative fraction. The receptors were sampled from a man aged 18 to 35 in good health. Some clones in this sample may be carry-over from other donors' samples.

V and J are TRBV10-3 and TRBJ2-5, with TRBD1 matching 7 bases. The ends lost 5 bases at V and 2 bases at J; junction bases unmatched: 5. The germline V gene has CDR1 ENHRY and CDR2 SYGVKD. CDR3 size: 14 residues. CDR3 nucleotide sequence: TGTGCCATCAGTCCTGGGACAGTACAAGAGACCCAGTACTTC. Protein product: CAISPGTVQETQYF.

The V gene is TRBV7-2, the J gene TRBJ1-1; D not resolved. The CDR3 loop spans 14 amino acids. Germline-derived CDR1 and CDR2 are SGHTA and FQGNSA. The V end was cut by 4 bases, the J end by 0 bases, with 9 bases between. The CDR3 reads CASSSQNMNTEAFF. DNA for the CDR3: TGTGCCAGCAGCTCGCAGAACATGAACACTGAAGCTTTCTTT.

This chain uses TRBV30 with TRBJ1-4, with unresolved D. Germline values: CDR1 GTSNPN, CDR2 SVGIG (reference sequence). CDR3 size: 13 residues. Trimming pared 2 bases from V and 5 bases from J, leaving 9 bases between. The CDR3 DNA reads as TGTGCCTGGAGTAACGGACCGAATGAAAAACTGTTTTTT. Residues: CAWSNGPNEKLFF.